What follows is one TCR beta chain and its context. The target antigen is unknown. The data were obtained in a study of T cell repertoires in cytomegalovirus infection. Across the whole study: Public TCR beta signatures marked donors with CMV infection and the matching HLA.

Whole-study results and caveats: Identification of carriers of CMV plus the relevant HLA was achieved through cumulative public TCR beta family frequency. The ex vivo response was dominated by HLA-C-restricted CMV-specific TCR beta clonotypes.

Via MiXCR, TCRdb re-called the reads, giving one row per CDR3 protein. The sample contains some 350,000 distinct CDR3 sequences, about a sixth of which appear only once. Germline lookup yields CDR1 DFQATT and CDR2 SNEGSKA (reference sequence). Trimming at V came to 7 bases and at J to 3 bases, leaving 9 bases not matched to a gene. The CDR3 loop spans 15 amino acids. The sequenced sample was PBMCs. The receptor was derived from a human donor in good health (CMV status not recorded). Some clones in this sample may be carry-over from other donors' samples. The chain couples TRBV20-1 to TRBJ2-3, with 11 bases fitting TRBD2. The CDR3 sequence is CSVGGTSGLTDTQYF. The DNA of the CDR3 is TGCAGTGTTGGCGGGACTAGCGGATTAACAGATACGCAGTATTTT.